These 21 T cell receptor beta chains were all obtained from the same sample, sequenced in a study of T cells in Graves' hyperthyroidism and ophthalmopathy. From RNA transcripts, TCR beta CDR3 regions were amplified. The primer set for the first-round RT-PCR of the TCR CDR3 was HTBI. TCRdb processed the multiplex PCR reads anew with MiXCR; each CDR3 protein has one entry. The table lists a few hundred thousand distinct CDR3 sequences, 17% of them singletons. The material sequenced was blood. These receptors all stem from a woman aged 18-29 years with Graves' ophthalmopathy.

This clonotype was recorded many times. This rearrangement joins TRBV5-6 to TRBJ2-5; D gene uncertain. Trimming took 4 bases from V and 7 from J, leaving 11 bases between them. The length of the CDR3 is 12 residues. Germline CDR1 reads SGHDT; CDR2 reads YYEEEE. The CDR3 bases are TGTGCCAGCAGCGTGGGATTGGGGACCCAGTACTTC. The encoded protein is CASSVGLGTQYF.

The V and J genes are TRBV28 and TRBJ2-3; D unresolved. This CDR3 spans 15 amino acids. Germline CDR1 MDHEN, CDR2 SYDVKM. Deletions cut 5 bases from V and 2 bases from J, with 14 bases between. The DNA for the CDR3 is TGTGCCAGCAGTCTTCCCGTTGGGTCCACAGATACGCAGTATTTT. Protein product: CASSLPVGSTDTQYF. Variable domain in full (rest from reference TRBV28 and TRBJ2-3): DVKVTQSSRYLVKRTGEKVFLECVQDMDHENMFWYRQDPGLGLRLIYFSYDVKMKEKGDIPEGYSVSREKKERFSLILESASTNQTSMYLCASSLPVGSTDTQYFGPGTRLTVL.

V usage is TRBV4-2 and J usage is TRBJ1-2, with D maybe TRBD1 (6 bases). V shed 1 base and J shed 9 bases, with 15 bases lying between them. Germline V gene sequence: CDR1 LGHNA, CDR2 YNFKEQ. CDR3 length: 14 residues. As DNA, the CDR3 is TGTGCCAGCAGCCAAGCGGGACACGGCCGTCGCTACACCTTC. It codes for CASSQAGHGRRYTF.

The V call is TRBV6-4, the J call TRBJ2-3; a possible D gene is TRBD1 (6 bases). V was clipped by 0 bases and J by 5 bases, with 15 bases between them. The CDR3 sequence is 16 residues long. Germline lookup yields CDR1 MRHNA and CDR2 SNTAGT. CDR3 nucleotide sequence: TGTGCCAGCAGTGACTCAACATCTGGGGGCATAGATACGCAGTATTTT. The encoded protein is CASSDSTSGGIDTQYF.

This clonotype was counted between two and nine times. With a much larger clone just one base away, this may be a read error. The CDR3 here is CAWSVTGVDTEAFF. DNA for the CDR3: TGTGCCTGGAGTGTTACAGGGGTGGACACTGAAGCTTTCTTT. The chain uses TRBV30 and TRBJ1-1; 7 bases are shared with TRBD1. J was trimmed by 3 bases and V by 0 bases; bases with no gene match: 4. The CDR3 runs 14 residues. The germline V gene has CDR1 GTSNPN and CDR2 SVGIG (reference sequence).

In this sample, this clonotype turned up many times. The gene calls are TRBV7-6 and TRBJ2-5; a weak D match, TRBD1 (6 bases). V dropped 5 bases and J dropped 1 base, with 14 bases sitting between them. CDR3 length: 15 residues. In germline, CDR1 is SGHVS, CDR2 FNYEAQ. The CDR3 nucleotides read TGTGCCAGCAGCCTAAGGACAGATATCCAAGAGACCCAGTACTTC. Encoded protein: CASSLRTDIQETQYF.

In this sample, this clonotype turned up a few times. The chain carries TRBV28 and TRBJ1-2, with TRBD1 matching over 7 bases. The V and J ends lost 6 bases and 7 bases, in that order; junction bases with no gene match: 8. Germline CDR1 MDHEN, CDR2 SYDVKM. This CDR3 contains 13 residues. CDR3 amino acids: CASRTGFGGGYTF. The DNA of the CDR3 is TGTGCCAGCAGGACAGGGTTTGGTGGTGGCTACACCTTC.

The chain uses TRBV20-1 and TRBJ1-5; 9 bases fit TRBD1. CDR3 length: 14 residues. The V segment lost 4 bases and the J segment 1 base; nucleotides outside the gene matches: 2. CDR1 and CDR2 (germline): DFQATT, SNEGSKA (reference sequence). The CDR3 sequence is CSATGTGSNQPQHF. DNA for the CDR3: TGCAGTGCTACCGGGACAGGGAGCAATCAGCCCCAGCATTTT.

There are many counts of this clonotype. This chain joins TRBV20-1 and TRBJ1-2; 9 bases are a match to TRBD1. The CDR3 covers 14 residues. Trimming took 5 bases from V and 1 from J; bases not matched to a gene: 5. Germline CDR1 DFQATT, CDR2 SNEGSKA (reference sequence). CDR3 sequence: CSALRDRVNYGYTF. The DNA of the CDR3 is TGCAGTGCTTTACGGGACAGGGTTAACTATGGCTACACCTTC.

This clonotype was recorded a few times. This chain links TRBV30 with TRBJ1-3; D ambiguous. Trimming shortened V by 4 bases and J by 4 bases, and 8 bases separated the two germline ends. The CDR3 is 12 amino acids. The germline CDR1 and CDR2 sequences are GTSNPN and SVGIG (reference sequence). As DNA, the CDR3 is TGTGCCTGGAACGTACAGGGAAACACCATATATTTT. Amino acids: CAWNVQGNTIYF.

This clonotype was counted only a few times. The chain employs TRBV5-6 and TRBJ1-1, with D uncertain. The CDR3 has 14 amino acids. From germline, CDR1 is SGHDT and CDR2 YYEEEE. With 7 bases removed from V and 0 bases from J, the gap between germline ends came to 13 bases. The CDR3: CASGVGYMNTEAFF. The CDR3 region has the DNA TGTGCCAGCGGCGTTGGTTACATGAACACTGAAGCTTTCTTT.

This clonotype came up a few times. A read error may account for a junction end that differs from germline. The genes are TRBV7-9 and TRBJ2-5; possible D gene TRBD2, 6 bases. The CDR3 is 12 residues long. Germline V gene sequence: CDR1 SEHNR, CDR2 FQNEAQ (reference sequence). CDR3 sequence: CASSPEDRDLDF. In DNA form, the CDR3 reads TGTGCCAGCAGCCCGGAAGACCGGGACTTAGACTTC.

The sample holds many counts of this clonotype. The CDR3 DNA reads TGTGCCAGCAGCTCGTGGACAGGGAATAATGAAAAACTGTTTTTT. This codes for CASSSWTGNNEKLFF. The rearrangement uses TRBV11-1 and TRBJ1-4; 8 positions agree with TRBD1. Trimming cost V 4 bases and J 4 bases; bases outside gene matches: 5. Germline CDR1 is SGHAT and CDR2 is FQDESV (reference sequence). CDR3 size: 15 residues. Combining the CDR3 with reference TRBV11-1 and TRBJ1-4 gives the whole variable domain EAEVAQSPRYKITEKSQAVAFWCDPISGHATLYWYRQILGQGPELLVQFQDESVVDDSQLPKDRFSAERLKGVDSTLKIQPAELGDSAMYLCASSSWTGNNEKLFFGSGTQLSVL.

V and J are TRBV27 and TRBJ2-7; 11 bases line up with TRBD2. This CDR3 contains 14 residues. Germline CDR1 MNHEY, CDR2 SMNVEV (reference sequence). J lost 2 bases, V lost 5 bases, and 2 bases had no gene match. The CDR3 nucleotides are TGTGCCAGCAGTAAGACTAGCGGGGCCTACGAGCAGTACTTC. Amino acid sequence: CASSKTSGAYEQYF.

In its sample, this clonotype was seen many times. The chain links TRBV2 to TRBJ1-5, with 8 bases that match TRBD1. Germline values: CDR1 SNHLY, CDR2 FYNNEI. This CDR3 spans 15 amino acids. V was clipped by 7 bases and J by 3 bases; unmatched bases: 8. CDR3 in DNA: TGTGCCAGCATGAAGCAGGGGGCTAACAATCAGCCCCAGCATTTT. It yields the protein CASMKQGANNQPQHF.

The rearrangement links TRBV5-5 to TRBJ2-7; possibly TRBD2 for D (5 bases). This CDR3 spans 18 amino acids. Germline CDR1 reads SGHKS; CDR2 reads YYEKEE (reference sequence). V was pared by 0 bases and J by 4 bases, with 23 bases between. In nucleotides, the CDR3 is TGTGCCAGCAGCTTGGCCCTGGACTCTTCAAAACCATTATACGAGCAGTACTTC. Protein product: CASSLALDSSKPLYEQYF.

The chain carries TRBV10-3 and TRBJ2-4; D might be TRBD1 or TRBD2, each matching 5 bases. CDR3 length: 16 residues. Trimming stripped 3 bases from V and 1 base from J, with 13 bases between. Germline CDR1 and CDR2: ENHRY and SYGVKD. This CDR3 reads CAISESTEGAKNIQYF. The CDR3 DNA sequence: TGTGCCATCAGTGAATCGACAGAGGGGGCCAAAAACATTCAGTACTTC.

This clonotype has at least ten counts. The chain joins TRBV10-2 to TRBJ2-7; 7 bases match TRBD1. CDR3 length: 14 amino acids. The junction had 6 bases not matched to a gene; V was cut back by 0 bases and J by 7 bases. Germline CDR1 WSHSY, CDR2 SAAADI. CDR3 sequence reads: CASSESRGGEEQYF. The CDR3 region has the DNA TGCGCCAGCAGTGAGTCTAGAGGGGGCGAGGAGCAGTACTTC.

This chain connects TRBV4-3 to TRBJ2-7; TRBD1 might be the D (6 bases). The V end lost 2 bases, the J end lost 3 bases, and 14 bases lay between the germline ends. This CDR3 region has 15 residues. Germline CDR1 LGHNA, CDR2 YSLEER. The CDR3 loop reads CASSQRATDSYEQYF. The DNA of the CDR3 is TGCGCCAGCAGCCAAAGGGCAACGGACAGCTACGAGCAGTACTTC.

In its sample, this clonotype was seen many times. This chain uses TRBV7-2 with TRBJ1-2, with no clear D. V lost 5 bases and J lost 2, with 21 bases in between. This CDR3 is 17 amino acids long. Germline CDR1 reads SGHTA; CDR2 reads FQGNSA. The CDR3 spells CASSLKSNPTANYGYTF. CDR3 DNA: TGTGCCAGCAGCCTCAAATCCAACCCCACAGCGAACTATGGCTACACCTTC.

A word on this clonotype: A much larger clone differs by one base, so this may be a read error. The V call is TRBV11-2, the J call TRBJ1-2, with a possible D match to TRBD1 (5 bases). V lost 3 bases and J 8 bases, leaving 10 bases between the germline ends. CDR1 is SGHAT and CDR2 is FQNNGV in the germline V gene. The CDR3 extends over 12 amino acids. CDR3 coding DNA: TGTGCCAGCAGCTTTTTTGGGGACGGCTACACCTTC. Its translation is CASSFFGDGYTF.